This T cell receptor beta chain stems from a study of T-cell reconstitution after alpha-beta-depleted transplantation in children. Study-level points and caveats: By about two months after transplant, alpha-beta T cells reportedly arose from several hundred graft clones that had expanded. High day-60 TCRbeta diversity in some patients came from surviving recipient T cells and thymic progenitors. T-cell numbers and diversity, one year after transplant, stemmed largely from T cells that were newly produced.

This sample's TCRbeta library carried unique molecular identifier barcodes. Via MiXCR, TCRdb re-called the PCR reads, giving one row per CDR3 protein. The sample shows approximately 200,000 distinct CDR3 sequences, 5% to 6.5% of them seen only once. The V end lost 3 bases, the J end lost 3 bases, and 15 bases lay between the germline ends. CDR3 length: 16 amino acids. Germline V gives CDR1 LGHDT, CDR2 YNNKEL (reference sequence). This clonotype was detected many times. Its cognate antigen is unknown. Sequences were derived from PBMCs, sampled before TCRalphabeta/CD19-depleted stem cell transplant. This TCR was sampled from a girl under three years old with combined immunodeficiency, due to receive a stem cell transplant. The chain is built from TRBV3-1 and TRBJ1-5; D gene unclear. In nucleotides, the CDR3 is TGTGCCAGCAGCCACTCGTTCGAGGAAACCAATCAGCCCCAGCATTTT. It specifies CASSHSFEETNQPQHF.